Shown below are 32 T cell receptor beta chains from a single sample sequenced in a study of PD-L1 blockade in urothelial cancer. The data were produced by immunoSEQ multiplex PCR, yet TCRdb's version contains in-frame clones alone and is incomplete. The data show about 42,000 clones, about four fifths seen once. The sample in question was PBMCs, obtained around atezolizumab (anti-PD-L1) treatment. These receptors originate from a man in his 70s with urothelial cancer.

The CDR3 protein is CASSQGGWGYTF. Written as DNA, the CDR3 is TGTGCCAGCAGTCAAGGGGGCTGGGGCTACACCTTC. The V and J genes are TRBV6-5 and TRBJ1-2; 7 bases map to TRBD1. CDR1 and CDR2 (germline): MNHEY, SVGAGI. Trimming at V came to 5 bases and at J to 8 bases, leaving 5 bases not matched to a gene. The CDR3 has 12 amino acids.

The J gene is TRBJ2-1, the V gene TRBV5-1; 9 nucleotides align to TRBD2. The CDR3 totals 18 residues. From germline, CDR1 is SGHRS and CDR2 YFSETQ. V gave up 0 bases and J gave up 1 base; unmatched junction bases: 8. CDR3 in DNA: TGCGCCAGCAGCTTGGGTCGTTTTAGCGGGAGATCCTACAATGAGCAGTTCTTC. It is translated as CASSLGRFSGRSYNEQFF.

V is TRBV19 and J is TRBJ1-5, with D tentatively TRBD1 (6 bases). Trimming took 6 bases from V and 9 from J, leaving 24 bases between them. CDR1 is LNHDA and CDR2 is SQIVND in the germline V gene (reference sequence). The CDR3 covers 16 residues. CDR3 sequence: CASSSHLQTGLRPQHF. The CDR3 DNA reads TGTGCCAGTAGCTCACATCTACAAACAGGGCTGAGGCCCCAGCATTTT.

The chain employs TRBV7-3 and TRBJ2-1, with 8 bases matching TRBD1. V lost 4 bases and J lost 7; bases outside the gene matches: 6. The germline gives CDR1 SGHTA, CDR2 FQGTGA. The CDR3 loop spans 14 amino acids. The CDR3 loop is CASSSQGDGNEQFF. The CDR3 DNA reads as TGTGCCAGCAGCTCACAGGGGGATGGAAATGAGCAGTTCTTC.

V is TRBV7-2 and J is TRBJ1-3; no definite D call. Germline-derived CDR1 and CDR2 are SGHTA and FQGNSA. The CDR3 covers 13 residues. V gave up 4 bases and J gave up 0 bases, with 4 bases separating them. DNA of the CDR3: TGTGCCAGCAGCTCTATCTCTGGAAACACCATATATTTT. It specifies CASSSISGNTIYF.

The chain joins TRBV9 to TRBJ1-1; no firm D call. Trimming removed 2 bases from V and 3 bases from J, with 8 bases in between. This CDR3 contains 13 residues. CDR1 is SGDLS, CDR2 YYNGEE, per germline. The CDR3 protein is CASSVAFDTEAFF. The CDR3 DNA sequence: TGTGCCAGCAGCGTGGCTTTTGACACTGAAGCTTTCTTT. Full variable domain (remainder filled in from reference TRBV9 and TRBJ1-1): DSGVTQTPKHLITATGQRVTLRCSPRSGDLSVYWYQQSLDQGLQFLIQYYNGEERAKGNILERFSAQQFPDLHSELNLSSLELGDSALYFCASSVAFDTEAFFGQGTRLTVV.

This clone was detected once. V gene TRBV6-5 combines with J gene TRBJ1-1; 8 bases agree with TRBD1. V shed 5 bases and J 2 bases; nucleotides not matched to a gene: 4. This CDR3 region has 14 residues. Germline CDR1 is MNHEY and CDR2 is SVGAGI. The DNA for the CDR3 is TGTGCCAGCAGTGATGGACAGGGTAACACTGAAGCTTTCTTT. Its translation: CASSDGQGNTEAFF.

This clone appeared once. The chain recombines TRBV5-4 with TRBJ1-1, with 7 nucleotides matching TRBD1. Germline V gene sequence: CDR1 SGHNT, CDR2 YYREEE (reference sequence). The ends lost 1 base at V and 6 bases at J; junction bases unmatched: 3. The CDR3 is made up of 13 amino acids. CDR3 amino acids: CASSLLTGAEAFF. The CDR3 DNA sequence: TGTGCCAGCAGCTTGTTAACAGGGGCTGAAGCTTTCTTT.

Concerning this clone itself: At one of its ends the junction is not consistent with the germline gene, which may arise from a read error. The chain employs TRBV7-7 and TRBJ2-5; TRBD1 might be the D (5 bases). This CDR3 has 15 residues. Germline V CDR1 and CDR2: SSHAT, FNYEAQ (reference sequence). CDR3 region: CASSRSTESQETQYF. In nucleotides, the CDR3 is TGTGCTAGCAGCCGCTCGACAGAGTCTCAAGAGACCCAGTACTTC.

The chain recombines TRBV7-2 with TRBJ2-1; the match to TRBD2 covers 7 bases. The CDR3 runs 16 residues. V lost 1 base to trimming and J lost 9 bases; unmatched junction nucleotides: 12. Looked up from germline, CDR1 is SGHTA and CDR2 is FQGNSA. CDR3 sequence reads: CASSLVGGSSGAEQFF. The CDR3 bases are TGTGCCAGCAGCTTAGTGGGCGGGAGCAGCGGTGCTGAGCAGTTCTTC.

The chain carries TRBV7-8 and TRBJ2-7; possibly TRBD2 for D (5 bases). Germline lookup yields CDR1 SGHVS and CDR2 FQNEAQ. The CDR3 contains 12 residues. V lost 3 bases and J 6 bases, leaving 9 bases between the germline ends. The CDR3 nucleotides read TGTGCCAGCAGCTTCCCCCGGGGCGAGCAGTACTTC. Its protein product is CASSFPRGEQYF.

This clone was counted once. The chain couples TRBV28 to TRBJ1-1; D perhaps matches TRBD1 (5 bases). Germline-derived CDR1 and CDR2 are MDHEN and SYDVKM. Trimming took off 2 bases at V and 6 bases at J, with 13 bases between the two ends. The CDR3 sequence is 14 residues long. In DNA, the CDR3 is TGTGCCAGCAGTTTAGTTCGTCGGGGGGCTGAAGCTTTCTTT. Amino acid sequence: CASSLVRRGAEAFF. The whole variable domain, filled in from reference TRBV28 and TRBJ1-1, reads DVKVTQSSRYLVKRTGEKVFLECVQDMDHENMFWYRQDPGLGLRLIYFSYDVKMKEKGDIPEGYSVSREKKERFSLILESASTNQTSMYLCASSLVRRGAEAFFGQGTRLTVV.

J is TRBJ2-7 and V is TRBV9, with D maybe TRBD1 (6 bases). Trimming removed 0 bases from V and 3 bases from J, with 10 bases in between. Looked up from germline, CDR1 is SGDLS and CDR2 is YYNGEE. CDR3 length: 14 amino acids. For the CDR3, the DNA is TGTGCCAGCAGCGTAGCGGCAGGGGACTACGAGCAGTACTTC. Translated, it gives CASSVAAGDYEQYF. Combining the CDR3 with reference TRBV9 and TRBJ2-7 gives the whole variable domain DSGVTQTPKHLITATGQRVTLRCSPRSGDLSVYWYQQSLDQGLQFLIQYYNGEERAKGNILERFSAQQFPDLHSELNLSSLELGDSALYFCASSVAAGDYEQYFGPGTRLTVT.

The chain is built from TRBV9 and TRBJ2-1; 11 nucleotides align to TRBD2. This CDR3 is 16 amino acids long. Germline V gene data show CDR1 as SGDLS and CDR2 as YYNGEE. With V trimmed by 0 bases and J by 6 bases, 5 bases remained unmatched. The CDR3 protein is CASSVGVAGGGNEQFF. For the CDR3, the DNA is TGTGCCAGCAGCGTAGGGGTAGCGGGGGGGGGCAATGAGCAGTTCTTC.

The chain has TRBV2 and TRBJ2-1; D is unresolved. This CDR3 has 15 amino acids. Trimming took off 7 bases at V and 0 bases at J, with 13 bases between the two ends. The germline V gene has CDR1 SNHLY and CDR2 FYNNEI. CDR3 in DNA: TGTGCCAGCAATCTAGACGGAAGCTCCTACAATGAGCAGTTCTTC. Translation gives CASNLDGSSYNEQFF.

The rearrangement uses TRBV6-5 and TRBJ2-7, with 8 bases matching TRBD2. Germline CDR1 and CDR2: MNHEY and SVGAGI. V lost 5 bases to trimming and J lost 0 bases; unmatched junction nucleotides: 6. This CDR3 is built from 15 residues. The CDR3 DNA follows: TGTGCCAGCAGTCCCGGGGGGGAAAGCTCCTACGAGCAGTACTTC. Protein: CASSPGGESSYEQYF.

The chain has TRBV5-1 and TRBJ1-4; possibly TRBD1 for D (6 bases). The V end lost 2 bases, the J end lost 7 bases, and 12 bases lay between the germline ends. CDR3 length: 14 amino acids. Per the germline V gene, CDR1 is SGHRS and CDR2 is YFSETQ. The CDR3 nucleotides are TGCGCCAGCAGCTTAGGGGGACAAGTTGAAAAACTGTTTTTT. Its translation: CASSLGGQVEKLFF.

The V gene is TRBV27, the J gene TRBJ2-1; no definite D call. The germline gives CDR1 MNHEY, CDR2 SMNVEV (reference sequence). The CDR3 has 13 amino acids. V was pared by 3 bases and J by 4 bases, with 7 bases between. Here the CDR3 reads CASSLFRYNEQFF. In DNA, the CDR3 is TGTGCCAGCAGTTTGTTCCGGTACAATGAGCAGTTCTTC.

This sequence joins TRBV4-1 and TRBJ2-7, with 9 nucleotides matching TRBD1. The CDR3 spans 14 residues. With 0 bases clipped from V and 6 bases from J, the junction kept 3 bases outside the gene matches. CDR1 is MGHRA, CDR2 YSYEKL, per germline. CDR3 nucleotides: TGCGCCAGCAGCCAAGAAGGACAGGGGTCCGAGCAGTACTTC. Translation: CASSQEGQGSEQYF.

The chain links TRBV18 to TRBJ1-1; D perhaps matches TRBD1 (6 bases). CDR1 KGHSH and CDR2 LQKENI come from the germline V gene. This CDR3 comprises 15 residues. V was shortened by 2 bases and J by 3 bases, with 13 bases between the two germline ends. This CDR3 reads CASSPGQGIDTEAFF. DNA of the CDR3: TGTGCCAGCTCACCAGGGCAGGGGATCGACACTGAAGCTTTCTTT. The whole variable domain, filled in from reference TRBV18 and TRBJ1-1, reads NAGVMQNPRHLVRRRGQEARLRCSPMKGHSHVYWYRQLPEEGLKFMVYLQKENIIDESGMPKERFSAEFPKEGPSILRIQQVVRGDSAAYFCASSPGQGIDTEAFFGQGTRLTVV.

This clone was seen more than once but under ten times. The chain combines TRBV14 with TRBJ1-1; D may be TRBD1 (5 bases). Between the trimmed V and J ends, which lost 4 bases and 8 bases, there was a span of 11 bases. Per germline, CDR1 SGHDN and CDR2 FVKESK. CDR3 size: 12 residues. CDR3 DNA sequence: TGTGCCAGCAGCCTCCGTCGGGGGGAAGCTTTCTTT. It translates to CASSLRRGEAFF.

This clone was detected only once. V gene TRBV4-3 combines with J gene TRBJ2-3; 13 bases line up with TRBD2. CDR3 length: 20 amino acids. Looked up from germline, CDR1 is LGHNA and CDR2 is YSLEER. Trimming at V came to 0 bases and at J to 0 bases, leaving 9 bases not matched to a gene. The CDR3 coding sequence is TGCGCCAGCAGCCAAGATCTGTCGACTAGCGGGAGGACTAGCACAGATACGCAGTATTTT. The encoded protein is CASSQDLSTSGRTSTDTQYF.

This clone is medium-sized (0.01 to 0.1%) in the sample. The V call is TRBV4-1, the J call TRBJ2-7; 11 bases are shared with TRBD2. Losses at the gene ends were 0 bases for V and 1 base for J; bases not matched to a gene: 14. Germline assignment: CDR1 MGHRA and CDR2 YSYEKL. The CDR3 is made up of 20 amino acids. The CDR3, as DNA: TGCGCCAGCAGCCAAGATAGTCCCACTAGCGGGAGCCCTACGTCCTACGAGCAGTACTTC. It is translated as CASSQDSPTSGSPTSYEQYF.

The CDR3 DNA reads as TGCGCCAGCAGTCGGGAAGGAGGACTAGCGGGAAACAATGAGCAGTTCTTC. Residues: CASSREGGLAGNNEQFF. The chain employs TRBV5-1 and TRBJ2-1; TRBD2 aligns across 12 bases. Per germline, CDR1 SGHRS and CDR2 YFSETQ. The length of the CDR3 is 17 residues. The J segment lost 5 bases and the V segment lost 5 bases, leaving 11 bases of the junction unmatched.

Only a few counts were recorded for this clone. The chain recombines TRBV6-6 with TRBJ1-2, with TRBD1 matching over 7 bases. The CDR3 is 15 amino acids. The germline gives CDR1 MNHNY, CDR2 SVGAGI (reference sequence). The V and J ends lost 0 bases and 8 bases, in that order; junction bases with no gene match: 9. CDR3 coding DNA: TGTGCCAGCAGTTACTCCCCCAGGACAGGCGGCGGCTACACCTTC. Protein: CASSYSPRTGGGYTF.

V and J are TRBV25-1 and TRBJ2-2; TRBD2 is a possible D gene (6 bases). This CDR3 is 14 amino acids long. The V gene's germline CDR1 is MGHDK and CDR2 SYGVNS. Trimming took off 0 bases at V and 6 bases at J, with 8 bases between the two ends. CDR3 sequence reads: CASSEYGGPGELFF. DNA for the CDR3: TGTGCCAGCAGTGAATACGGGGGACCCGGGGAGCTGTTTTTT.

The chain has TRBV7-2 and TRBJ2-3; 7 bases agree with TRBD2. CDR3 size: 14 residues. With 3 bases clipped from V and 6 bases from J, the junction kept 6 bases outside the gene matches. Looked up from germline, CDR1 is SGHTA and CDR2 is FQGNSA. CDR3 amino acids: CASSFSGPRDTQYF. The CDR3 coding sequence is TGTGCCAGCAGCTTTAGCGGGCCCAGGGATACGCAGTATTTT.

A few counts support this clone. DNA for the CDR3: TGTGCCAGCAGCAGGGACCCGGGACACCCGAACACTGAAGCTTTCTTT. It codes for CASSRDPGHPNTEAFF. This chain joins TRBV9 and TRBJ1-1; D might be TRBD1 (6 bases). V lost 4 bases and J 1 base, leaving 17 bases between the germline ends. Germline V gene sequence: CDR1 SGDLS, CDR2 YYNGEE. The CDR3 spans 16 residues.

The chain uses TRBV4-2 and TRBJ2-1; 7 nucleotides align to TRBD2. J lost 9 bases, V lost 0 bases, and 8 bases had no gene match. Germline CDR1 and CDR2: LGHNA and YNFKEQ. This CDR3 contains 15 residues. DNA for the CDR3: TGTGCCAGCAGCCAAGATGGGGCGGGAGCAACTGAGCAGTTCTTC. Translated: CASSQDGAGATEQFF.

This clone was observed a few times. This sample includes further DNA sequences coding for the same CDR3. This sequence joins TRBV7-2 and TRBJ2-7; no clear D gene. CDR3 size: 11 residues. V shed 4 bases and J shed 3 bases, with 4 bases lying between them. Germline V gene lookup returns CDR1 SGHTA and CDR2 FQGNSA. The CDR3 DNA is TGTGCCAGCAGCTCTTACTACGAGCAGTACTTC. Encoded protein: CASSSYYEQYF.

The V gene is TRBV5-6, the J gene TRBJ2-5; possibly TRBD2 for D (6 bases). Germline CDR1 SGHDT, CDR2 YYEEEE. The CDR3 consists of 16 residues. Between the trimmed V and J ends, which lost 0 bases and 3 bases, there was a span of 15 bases. CDR3 in amino acids: CASSLVYSGEEETQYF. CDR3 bases: TGTGCCAGCAGCTTGGTTTATTCGGGGGAGGAAGAGACCCAGTACTTC. The entire variable domain, with the rest obtained from reference TRBV5-6 and TRBJ2-5, is as follows: DAGVTQSPTHLIKTRGQQVTLRCSPKSGHDTVSWYQQALGQGPQFIFQYYEEEERQRGNFPDRFSGHQFPNYSSELNVNALLLGDSALYLCASSLVYSGEEETQYFGPGTRLLVL.

The chain combines TRBV7-9 with TRBJ2-1; 13 bases map to TRBD2. This CDR3 has 15 residues. Germline CDR1 reads SEHNR; CDR2 reads FQNEAQ (reference sequence). J gave up 7 bases and V 2 bases, and 2 bases lay outside the gene matches. This CDR3 reads CASSLRTSGRNEQFF. In DNA, the CDR3 is TGTGCCAGCAGCTTACGGACTAGCGGGAGAAATGAGCAGTTCTTC.